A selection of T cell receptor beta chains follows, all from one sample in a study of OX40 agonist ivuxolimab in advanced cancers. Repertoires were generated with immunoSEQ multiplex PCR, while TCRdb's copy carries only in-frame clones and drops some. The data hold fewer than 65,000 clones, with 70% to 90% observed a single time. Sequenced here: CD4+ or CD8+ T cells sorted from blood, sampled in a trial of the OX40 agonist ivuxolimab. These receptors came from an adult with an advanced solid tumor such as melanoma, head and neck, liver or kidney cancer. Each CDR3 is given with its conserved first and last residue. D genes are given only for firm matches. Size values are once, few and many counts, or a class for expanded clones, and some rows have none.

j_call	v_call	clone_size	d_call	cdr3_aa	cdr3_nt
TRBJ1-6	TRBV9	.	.	CASSVGGAPLHF	TGTGCCAGCAGCGTAGGGGGGGCACCCCTCCACTTT
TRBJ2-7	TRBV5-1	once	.	CASSLADGYEQYF	TGCGCCAGCAGCTTGGCGGACGGGTACGAGCAGTACTTC
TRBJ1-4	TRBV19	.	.	CASTTGHNSEKLFF	TGTGCCAGCACCACAGGGCATAATAGTGAAAAACTGTTTTTT
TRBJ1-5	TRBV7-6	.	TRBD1	CASSLNGQGATQPQHF	TGTGCCAGCAGCTTAAACGGACAGGGGGCTACTCAGCCCCAGCATTTT
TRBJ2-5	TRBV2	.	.	CASSVGGVKTQYF	TGTGCCAGCAGTGTGGGTGGCGTTAAGACCCAGTACTTC
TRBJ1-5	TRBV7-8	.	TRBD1	CASRPDRGESNQPQHF	TGTGCCAGCAGACCAGACAGGGGGGAATCGAATCAGCCCCAGCATTTT
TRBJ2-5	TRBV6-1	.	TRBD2	CASSEAEAGLAGKETQYF	TGTGCCAGCAGTGAAGCGGAGGCCGGGCTAGCGGGGAAAGAGACCCAGTACTTC
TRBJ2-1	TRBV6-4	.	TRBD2	CASSDYRGGPEQFF	TGTGCCAGCAGTGACTATCGGGGGGGCCCTGAGCAGTTCTTC
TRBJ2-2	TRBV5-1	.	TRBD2	CASSLTTSGGAGELFF	TGCGCCAGCAGCTTAACCACTAGCGGGGGGGCCGGGGAGCTGTTTTTT
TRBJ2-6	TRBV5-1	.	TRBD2	CASSREASSGANVLTF	TGCGCCAGCAGCCGGGAGGCTAGCTCTGGGGCCAACGTCCTGACTTTC
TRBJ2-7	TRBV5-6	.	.	CASSLHGGYEQYF	TGTGCCAGCAGCCTCCACGGAGGTTACGAGCAGTACTTC
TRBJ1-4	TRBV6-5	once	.	CASSGGSGKLFF	TGTGCCAGCAGTGGGGGGTCGGGGAAACTGTTTTTT
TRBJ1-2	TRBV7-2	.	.	CASSLTRGNFNYGYTF	TGTGCCAGCAGTTTAACCCGGGGGAATTTTAACTATGGCTACACCTTC
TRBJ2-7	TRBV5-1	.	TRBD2	CASSSQGGYEQYF	TGCGCCAGCAGCTCCCAGGGAGGGTACGAGCAGTACTTC
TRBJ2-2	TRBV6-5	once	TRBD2	CASSYILAGGPGELFF	TGTGCCAGCAGTTACATTCTAGCGGGGGGGCCCGGGGAGCTGTTTTTT
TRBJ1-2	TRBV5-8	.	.	CASSLGQVNYGYTF	TGTGCCAGCAGCTTGGGACAGGTCAACTATGGCTACACCTTC
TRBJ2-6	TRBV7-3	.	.	CASRQNSGANVLTF	TGTGCCAGCAGACAGAACTCTGGGGCCAACGTCCTGACTTTC
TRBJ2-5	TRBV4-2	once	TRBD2	CASSQGILGGGTQYF	TGTGCCAGCAGCCAAGGAATCCTCGGGGGGGGGACCCAGTACTTC
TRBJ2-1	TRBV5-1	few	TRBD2	CASSSMGGTYEQFF	TGCGCCAGCAGCTCGATGGGGGGGACCTATGAGCAGTTCTTC
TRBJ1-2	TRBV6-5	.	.	CASSGTEVYGYTF	TGTGCCAGCTCCGGGACGGAAGTCTATGGCTACACCTTC
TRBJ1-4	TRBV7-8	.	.	CASSQTGNGEKLFF	TGTGCCAGCAGCCAGACCGGTAACGGGGAAAAACTGTTTTTT
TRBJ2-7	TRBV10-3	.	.	CAISAGYEQYF	TGTGCCATCAGTGCAGGGTACGAGCAGTACTTC
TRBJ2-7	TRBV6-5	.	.	CASSRSRDAYEQYF	TGTGCCAGCAGCCGTAGCAGGGACGCCTACGAGCAGTACTTC
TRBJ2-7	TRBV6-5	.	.	CASSYSRGTFVHEQYF	TGTGCCAGCAGTTACTCGAGAGGGACATTCGTCCACGAGCAGTACTTC
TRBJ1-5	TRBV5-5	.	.	CASSLSGDYNQPQHF	TGTGCCAGCAGCTTGTCGGGGGACTACAATCAGCCCCAGCATTTT
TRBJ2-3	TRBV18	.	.	CASSPPGRLNTDTQYF	TGTGCCAGCTCACCACCAGGCAGGCTAAACACAGATACGCAGTATTTT
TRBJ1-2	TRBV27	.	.	CASSFRAGGYGYTF	TGTGCCAGCAGTTTTAGGGCTGGGGGCTATGGCTACACCTTC
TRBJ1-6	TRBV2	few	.	CASSLGGSSYNSPLHF	TGTGCCAGCAGTCTCGGAGGGAGCTCCTATAATTCACCCCTCCACTTT